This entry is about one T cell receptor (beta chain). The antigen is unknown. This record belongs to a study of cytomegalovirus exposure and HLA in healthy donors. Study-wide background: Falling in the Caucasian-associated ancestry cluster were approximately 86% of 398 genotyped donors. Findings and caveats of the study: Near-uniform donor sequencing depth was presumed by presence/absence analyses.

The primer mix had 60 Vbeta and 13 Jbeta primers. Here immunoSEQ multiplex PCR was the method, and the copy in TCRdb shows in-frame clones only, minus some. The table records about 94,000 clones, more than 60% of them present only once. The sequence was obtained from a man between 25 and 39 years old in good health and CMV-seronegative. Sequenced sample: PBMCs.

CDR3 in amino acids: CASSSGGRETQYF. CDR3 bases: TGCGCCAGCAGCTCGGGGGGGAGAGAGACCCAGTACTTC. The chain links TRBV5-1 to TRBJ2-5; 8 bases map to TRBD2. Germline values: CDR1 SGHRS, CDR2 YFSETQ. The CDR3 runs to 13 residues. The V segment lost 3 bases and the J segment 4 bases; nucleotides outside the gene matches: 2.